The source of this T cell receptor beta chain is a study of human CD8 memory T cell subsets. There are 13 residues in the CDR3. Germline V lookup: CDR1 SQVTM, CDR2 ANQGSEA. RNA was obtained from duplicate vials of about 150,000 sorted CD8+ T cells per subset. Preparation of the TCR beta libraries relied on UMI-labeled 5' RACE. With the 5' RACE reads reprocessed, TCRdb shows one record per CDR3 protein and no DNA. Recorded here are about 20,000 distinct CDR3 sequences; the top ten clones represent around 5.8%. Sequenced material: CD8+ T cells from PBMCs. This clonotype was sampled from a human donor in good health. The genes are TRBV29-1 and TRBJ1-2; without DNA, the TCRdb call of TRBD1 cannot be checked. CDR3 region: CSAASGTGRGYTF. Filled out from reference TRBV29-1 and TRBJ1-2, the complete variable domain reads SAVISQKPSRDICQRGTSLTIQCQVDSQVTMMFWYRQQPGQSLTLIATANQGSEATYESGFVIDKFPISRPNLTFSTLTVSNMSPEDSSIYLCSAASGTGRGYTFGSGTRLTVV.